This passage covers 18 T cell receptor beta chains from one sample sequenced in a study of blood T cell repertoires in COVID-19. Some clones are missing from TCRdb's copy, which holds only in-frame ones; the method was immunoSEQ multiplex PCR. Of 200,000 or so clones in the sample, about 85% were seen once. Sequenced: peripheral blood. All receptors come from a human donor in a cohort sampled during active COVID-19.

The count of this clone is one. The rearrangement uses TRBV27 and TRBJ1-5; no clear D gene. V shed 1 base and J shed 5 bases, with 9 bases lying between them. Germline CDR1 is MNHEY and CDR2 is SMNVEV (reference sequence). This CDR3 is 14 amino acids long. CDR3 nucleotides: TGTGCCAGCAGTTTATTGGGCATGGATCAGCCCCAGCATTTT. Translation gives CASSLLGMDQPQHF.

This clone was detected once. The J gene is TRBJ2-7, the V gene TRBV10-3; a weak D match, TRBD2 (6 bases). The V gene's germline CDR1 is ENHRY and CDR2 SYGVKD. CDR3 length equals 13 residues. The V and J ends lost 0 bases and 5 bases respectively, with 8 bases between them. CDR3 nucleotides: TGTGCCATCAGTGAGTCAGCGGGCCACGAGCAGTACGTC. Encoded protein: CAISESAGHEQYV.

A single count supports this clone. CDR3 sequence (DNA): TGTGCCAGCAGCTTAGGTCCCGGGAACTATGGCTACACCTTC. Residues: CASSLGPGNYGYTF. V and J are TRBV13 and TRBJ1-2; no definite D call. This CDR3 has 14 amino acids. CDR1 and CDR2 (germline): PRHDT, FYEKMQ (reference sequence). V was pared by 0 bases and J by 2 bases, with 7 bases between.

This rearrangement joins TRBV19 to TRBJ1-2; 8 nucleotides align to TRBD1. With V trimmed by 4 bases and J by 4 bases, 5 bases remained unmatched. In germline, CDR1 is LNHDA, CDR2 SQIVND (reference sequence). This CDR3 spans 14 amino acids. DNA for the CDR3: TGTGCCAGTAGTAGCCAGGGGGCTGTCTATGGCTACACCTTC. Protein: CASSSQGAVYGYTF.

The chain couples TRBV3-1 (or the pseudogene TRBV3-2) to TRBJ1-1, with 7 bases aligning to TRBD1. Trimming removed 11 bases from V and 7 bases from J; junction bases left unmatched: 7. The CDR3 is made up of 11 amino acids. Per germline, CDR1 LGHDT and CDR2 YNNKEL (reference sequence). The CDR3, as DNA: TGTGCCGTTGACAGGGCGGGTGAAGCTTTCTTT. As protein: CAVDRAGEAFF.

This clone was observed once. The rearrangement links TRBV5-6 to TRBJ2-7; 10 bases fit TRBD1. CDR3 length: 15 residues. The germline CDR1 and CDR2 sequences are SGHDT and YYEEEE. Trimming at V came to 1 base and at J to 4 bases, leaving 5 bases not matched to a gene. This chain's CDR3 is CASSLLDRGHYEQYF. DNA of the CDR3: TGTGCCAGCAGCTTGCTTGACAGGGGGCATTACGAGCAGTACTTC.

The gene calls are TRBV10-1 and TRBJ2-7; TRBD2 aligns across 9 bases. J lost 0 bases, V lost 0 bases, and 18 bases had no gene match. There are 21 residues in the CDR3. Germline loops: CDR1 WNHNN, CDR2 SYGVQD (reference sequence). CDR3 region: CASSESRREGETSGGSYEQYV. The CDR3 region has the DNA TGCGCCAGCAGTGAGTCTCGGAGAGAGGGTGAGACTAGCGGAGGCTCCTACGAGCAGTACGTC.

The chain is built from TRBV19 and TRBJ1-6; TRBD1 is a possible D gene (6 bases). Trimming left V 1 base short and J 6 bases short, with 13 bases between. The CDR3 contains 16 residues. Germline CDR1 LNHDA, CDR2 SQIVND (reference sequence). CDR3 sequence: CASSIADREVNSPLHF. Here the CDR3 DNA reads TGTGCCAGTAGTATAGCGGACAGAGAGGTTAATTCACCCCTCCACTTT.

This chain joins TRBV27 and TRBJ2-7; 10 positions match TRBD1. Germline trimming cut 6 bases from V and 2 bases from J; bases unmatched to any gene: 10. The CDR3 sequence is 16 residues long. The germline V gene encodes CDR1 MNHEY and CDR2 SMNVEV (reference sequence). The CDR3 loop is CASSDLTGTGAYEQYF. The DNA for the CDR3 is TGTGCCAGCAGCGATCTGACCGGGACAGGGGCCTACGAGCAGTACTTC.

This chain joins TRBV3-1 (or the pseudogene TRBV3-2) and TRBJ1-1, with D possibly matching TRBD1 (6 bases). The CDR3 runs to 12 residues. V lost 4 bases to trimming and J lost 11 bases, with 14 bases between them. Germline V gene data show CDR1 as LGHDT and CDR2 as YNNKEL (reference sequence). CDR3 sequence reads: CASSPTGFGAFF. DNA for the CDR3: TGTGCCAGCAGCCCAACAGGGTTCGGGGCTTTCTTT.

The CDR3 nucleotides read TGTGCCACCAGCAGAGATCTTACCAGCGGGAGTCCCGGGGAGCTGTTTTTT. This encodes CATSRDLTSGSPGELFF. J is TRBJ2-2 and V is TRBV15; TRBD2 agrees at 8 bases. Germline CDR1 is LNHNV and CDR2 is YYDKDF (reference sequence). V was pared by 0 bases and J by 6 bases, with 9 bases of the junction left unmatched. This CDR3 spans 17 amino acids.

J is TRBJ2-7 and V is TRBV6-7, with 8 bases aligning to TRBD2. TRBV6-7 is given ORF status, its function remaining uncertain. This CDR3 contains 19 residues. Trimming removed 6 bases from V and 5 bases from J; junction bases left unmatched: 24. For the CDR3, the DNA is TGTGCCAGCAGACGTGGCTCAAGCGGGGCCCTCCGGGGGGGGGACGAGCAGTACGTC. Protein: CASRRGSSGALRGGDEQYV.

The J gene is TRBJ2-1, the V gene TRBV2; D not certain. This CDR3 has 16 residues. V dropped 3 bases and J dropped 5 bases, with 17 bases sitting between them. Germline V gene data show CDR1 as SNHLY and CDR2 as FYNNEI. CDR3: CASSDFSVAEDNEQFF. In DNA, the CDR3 is TGTGCCAGCAGTGACTTTTCGGTAGCTGAAGACAATGAGCAGTTCTTC.

V and J are TRBV3-1 (or the pseudogene TRBV3-2) and TRBJ2-5; D may be TRBD1 (5 bases). V was shortened by 1 base and J by 7 bases, with 13 bases between the two germline ends. Germline V gene lookup returns CDR1 LGHDT and CDR2 YNNKEL (reference sequence). The length of the CDR3 is 14 residues. CDR3 residues: CASSQGSSTGTQYF. The CDR3 bases are TGTGCCAGCAGCCAAGGTTCCTCTACAGGGACCCAGTACTTC.

The rearrangement joins TRBV6-1 to TRBJ1-5; no definite D call. CDR1 and CDR2 (germline): MNHNS, SASEGT. With 1 base removed from V and 16 bases from J, the gap between germline ends came to 17 bases. The CDR3 runs to 13 residues. CDR3 residues: CASSEESSYLYHF. The CDR3 nucleotides read TGTGCCAGCAGTGAAGAATCGAGCTACCTCTATCATTTT.

The chain uses TRBV5-1 and TRBJ2-5; D unclear. V lost 0 bases and J lost 5, with 17 bases in between. The CDR3 consists of 16 residues. Per germline, CDR1 SGHRS and CDR2 YFSETQ. The chain's CDR3 is CASSLDSRSFRETQYF. CDR3 nucleotide sequence: TGCGCCAGCAGCTTGGACAGCCGATCGTTTCGGGAGACCCAGTACTTC.

The CDR3 is CAITPTSGGGTQYF. The CDR3 coding sequence is TGTGCCATCACTCCGACTAGCGGGGGAGGAACGCAGTATTTT. The V call is TRBV10-3, the J call TRBJ2-3; 12 bases match TRBD2. V dropped 7 bases and J dropped 9; count of bases not matched to a gene: 8. In germline, CDR1 is ENHRY, CDR2 SYGVKD. This CDR3 comprises 14 residues.

This chain uses TRBV4-2 with TRBJ2-5; TRBD1 matches at 11 bases. The CDR3 consists of 14 residues. Unmatched junction bases numbered 1, after V lost 4 bases and J lost 3 bases. The germline V gene has CDR1 LGHNA and CDR2 YNFKEQ. The CDR3 sequence is CASSRDRGKETQYF. DNA for the CDR3: TGTGCCAGCAGCCGGGACAGGGGGAAAGAGACCCAGTACTTC.